One sample yielded the 19 T cell receptor beta chains listed below, sequenced in a study of blood T cell repertoires in COVID-19. Some clones are missing from TCRdb's copy, which holds only in-frame ones; the method was immunoSEQ multiplex PCR. The sample shows around 240,000 clones, approximately 84% of them seen only once. The sequenced sample consisted of peripheral blood. These receptors all come from a woman aged 25 to 39 who had recovered from COVID-19.

The CDR3 is CASRVQGNYGYTF. CDR3 coding DNA: TGTGCCAGCAGGGTTCAGGGAAACTATGGCTACACCTTC. The rearrangement uses TRBV6-6 and TRBJ1-2; a possible D gene is TRBD1 (5 bases). The V end lost 6 bases, the J end lost 2 bases, and 10 bases lay between the germline ends. The CDR3 spans 13 residues. The germline V gene encodes CDR1 MNHNY and CDR2 SVGAGI (reference sequence).

The rearrangement joins TRBV7-9 to TRBJ2-5, with 11 bases matching TRBD1. Germline-derived CDR1 and CDR2 are SEHNR and FQNEAQ (reference sequence). The CDR3 covers 15 residues. Unmatched junction bases numbered 5, after V lost 3 bases and J lost 5 bases. CDR3 amino acids: CASSFWTGGRETQYF. In nucleotides, the CDR3 is TGTGCCAGCAGCTTCTGGACAGGGGGCAGGGAGACCCAGTACTTC.

The chain has TRBV12-5 and TRBJ2-2, with D hard to call. Trimming pared 1 base from V and 1 base from J, leaving 19 bases between. CDR1 and CDR2 (germline): LGHNT, FRNRAP. CDR3 length: 19 residues. The CDR3 bases are TGTGCTAGTGGTTTGGACAACAAGACACCCGAAAGGAACACCGGGGAGCTGTTTTTT. It encodes CASGLDNKTPERNTGELFF.

The J gene is TRBJ2-1, the V gene TRBV9; possibly TRBD1 for D (6 bases). CDR3 length equals 14 residues. Germline V gene data show CDR1 as SGDLS and CDR2 as YYNGEE. V was pared by 0 bases and J by 9 bases, with 13 bases between. The CDR3 bases are TGTGCCAGCAGCGTAGATCAGGGGCTGGGTGAGCAGTTCTTC. Its protein is CASSVDQGLGEQFF.

The V gene is TRBV2, the J gene TRBJ2-7; TRBD2 is a possible D gene (6 bases). The CDR3 consists of 15 residues. Trimming took off 9 bases at V and 3 bases at J, with 21 bases between the two ends. Looked up from germline, CDR1 is SNHLY and CDR2 is FYNNEI. CDR3 in DNA: TGTGCCAGTAAAGGGGCTAGCGCGACGGACTACGAGCAGTACTTC. It is translated as CASKGASATDYEQYF.

The chain carries TRBV4-1 and TRBJ1-3; the match to TRBD1 covers 7 bases. The CDR3 contains 14 residues. After removal of 5 bases from V and 4 bases from J, the junction contained 5 bases not matched to a gene. CDR1 and CDR2 (germline): MGHRA, YSYEKL. In nucleotides, the CDR3 is TGCGCCAGCAGCTCACAGGGGTGGGGAAACACCATATATTTT. The encoded protein is CASSSQGWGNTIYF.

The chain couples TRBV4-3 to TRBJ1-5; perhaps TRBD1 as D (6 bases). Trimming stripped 3 bases from V and 3 bases from J, with 12 bases between. Germline loops: CDR1 LGHNA, CDR2 YSLEER. CDR3 size: 15 residues. In DNA, the CDR3 is TGCGCCAGCAGCCAGTCTGGACAGAACAATCAGCCCCAGCATTTT. It codes for CASSQSGQNNQPQHF.

This chain uses TRBV9 with TRBJ2-3; D is undetermined. This CDR3 is built from 11 residues. CDR1 and CDR2 from the germline V gene are SGDLS and YYNGEE. The ends were cut back, 7 bases at V and 5 bases at J, with 8 bases in the middle. CDR3 region: CASGLRDTQYF. The CDR3 bases are TGTGCCAGCGGTTTGAGAGATACGCAGTATTTT.

The V call is TRBV7-9, the J call TRBJ1-3; 8 bases agree with TRBD1. The V and J ends lost 4 bases and 4 bases, in that order; junction bases with no gene match: 9. The CDR3 runs 16 residues. CDR1 and CDR2 from the germline V gene are SEHNR and FQNEAQ (reference sequence). CDR3 nucleotide sequence: TGTGCCAGCAGCTATGGACAGGGCTTGGACGGAAACACCATATATTTT. It is translated as CASSYGQGLDGNTIYF.

The rearrangement joins TRBV2 to TRBJ1-2; no clear D. The V end was cut by 6 bases, the J end by 6 bases, with 11 bases between. Germline V gene data show CDR1 as SNHLY and CDR2 as FYNNEI. This CDR3 has 12 amino acids. The DNA of the CDR3 is TGTGCCAGCAGCTTAAGTAGCAATGGCTACACCTTC. It is translated as CASSLSSNGYTF.

A single count supports this clone. The J gene is TRBJ1-2, the V gene TRBV19; 7 bases agree with TRBD1. J lost 2 bases, V lost 3 bases, and 6 bases had no gene match. The CDR3 covers 15 residues. The germline CDR1 and CDR2 sequences are LNHDA and SQIVND (reference sequence). The CDR3 loop is CASSIGTVLNYGYTF. In DNA, the CDR3 is TGTGCCAGTAGTATCGGGACAGTCCTAAACTATGGCTACACCTTC. Full variable domain (missing parts from reference TRBV19 and TRBJ1-2): DGGITQSPKYLFRKEGQNVTLSCEQNLNHDAMYWYRQDPGQGLRLIYYSQIVNDFQKGDIAEGYSVSREKKESFPLTVTSAQKNPTAFYLCASSIGTVLNYGYTFGSGTRLTVV.

The chain employs TRBV29-1 and TRBJ2-7; 7 bases line up with TRBD1. In germline, CDR1 is SQVTM, CDR2 ANQGSEA. The CDR3 has 12 residues. With V trimmed by 5 bases and J by 2 bases, 3 bases remained unmatched. CDR3 bases: TGCAGCGTTCGGGACAGACCCTACGAGCAGTACTTC. It is translated as CSVRDRPYEQYF.

In its sample, this clone was seen a few times. This chain connects TRBV7-9 to TRBJ1-5; D call uncertain. Looked up from germline, CDR1 is SEHNR and CDR2 is FQNEAQ (reference sequence). The CDR3 length is 15 residues. Trimming stripped 5 bases from V and 7 bases from J, with 18 bases between. The chain's CDR3 is CASSHPDEPGQPQHF. CDR3 in DNA: TGTGCCAGCAGCCACCCCGACGAACCGGGGCAGCCCCAGCATTTT.

V gene TRBV11-2 combines with J gene TRBJ2-3, with TRBD1 matching over 10 bases. The CDR3 is made up of 14 amino acids. CDR1 is SGHAT, CDR2 FQNNGV, per germline. V was clipped by 8 bases and J by 5 bases; unmatched bases: 7. CDR3 DNA: TGTGCCAGCGCGTCGGGACAGGGGAAAGATACGCAGTATTTT. This sequence encodes CASASGQGKDTQYF.

The chain uses TRBV6-5 and TRBJ2-5, with a weak D call TRBD2 (5 bases). In germline, CDR1 is MNHEY, CDR2 SVGAGI. Trimming took 9 bases from V and 2 from J, leaving 19 bases between them. The CDR3 loop spans 15 amino acids. The CDR3 reads CASWALDGMQETQYF. The CDR3 DNA reads as TGTGCCAGTTGGGCACTAGATGGAATGCAAGAGACCCAGTACTTC.

This chain uses TRBV23-1 with TRBJ2-5, with D tentatively TRBD1 (6 bases). TRBV23-1 is an ORF, with its function uncertain. The CDR3 runs 22 residues. V dropped 0 bases and J dropped 4 bases, with 33 bases sitting between them. The CDR3 spells CASSQSRSSDIGAAKGGETQYF. The CDR3, as DNA: TGCGCCAGCAGTCAATCGAGGTCGAGTGATATAGGGGCGGCCAAAGGGGGAGAGACCCAGTACTTC.

V and J are TRBV19 and TRBJ1-4; D is uncertain. With 5 bases removed from V and 11 bases from J, the gap between germline ends came to 24 bases. CDR3 length: 16 amino acids. The germline V gene encodes CDR1 LNHDA and CDR2 SQIVND (reference sequence). The CDR3 sequence: CASSPSATEGFGKLFF. The DNA for the CDR3 is TGTGCCAGTAGTCCCTCGGCGACGGAGGGTTTCGGGAAACTGTTTTTT.

V gene TRBV19 combines with J gene TRBJ1-2; a possible D gene is TRBD1 (5 bases). This CDR3 region has 13 residues. Germline V lookup: CDR1 LNHDA, CDR2 SQIVND (reference sequence). Trimming took off 5 bases at V and 8 bases at J, with 15 bases between the two ends. CDR3 bases: TGTGCCAGTAGTCCCCGGGACTTGGGGGGCTACACCTTC. This encodes CASSPRDLGGYTF.

The V gene is TRBV18, the J gene TRBJ2-5; D may be TRBD1 (6 bases). Germline V gives CDR1 KGHSH, CDR2 LQKENI. This CDR3 contains 18 residues. V was pared by 0 bases and J by 5 bases, with 22 bases between. DNA of the CDR3: TGTGCCAGCTCACCACCAAGGTCACGGGGTAATCAGGGGGAGACCCAGTACTTC. Its protein product is CASSPPRSRGNQGETQYF.